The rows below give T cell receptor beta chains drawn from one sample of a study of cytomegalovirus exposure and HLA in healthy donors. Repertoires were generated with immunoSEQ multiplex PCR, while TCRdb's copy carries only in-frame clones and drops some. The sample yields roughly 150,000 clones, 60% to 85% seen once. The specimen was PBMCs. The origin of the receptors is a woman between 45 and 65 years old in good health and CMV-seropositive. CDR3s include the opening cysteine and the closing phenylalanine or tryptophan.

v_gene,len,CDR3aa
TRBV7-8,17,CASSPGGRGGTYNEQFF
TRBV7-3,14,CASSPGTSPYEQYF
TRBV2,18,CASSEIFQGRSPYNEQFF
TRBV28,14,CASSLRTAYSPLHF
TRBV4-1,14,CASSRRDSAYEQYF
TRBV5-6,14,CASSSSYGASEQYF
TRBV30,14,CAWSVTRATGELFF
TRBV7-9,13,CASSLREGSVAFF
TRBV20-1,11,CSANRGNTIYF
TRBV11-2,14,CASRQLTGGSEAFF
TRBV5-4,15,CASSDKTSGGWTQYF
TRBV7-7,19,CASSNPGLAGAPNTGELFF
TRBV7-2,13,CASNAGSYNEQFF
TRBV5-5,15,CASSLAAPGGYGYTF
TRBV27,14,CASSLSGGDTEAFF
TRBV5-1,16,CASSTGTSGLGETQYF
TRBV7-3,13,CASSVGQGNVLTF
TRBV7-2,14,CASSLSPGAYGYTF
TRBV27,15,CASSLFSSPDSPLHF
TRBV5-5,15,CASSGVSGVVETQYF
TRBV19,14,CASSTRTRINEQFF
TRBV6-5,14,CASTTGAANYGYTF
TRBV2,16,CASSVRKDRGNQPQHF
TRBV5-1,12,CASSLDGETQYF
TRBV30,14,CAWSTRTVLYGYTF
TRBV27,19,CASSQARDPRTGINYGYTF
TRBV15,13,CATGTGQSYEQYF
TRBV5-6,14,CASSFPGTGNTIYF
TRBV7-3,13,CASRIDSAGELFF
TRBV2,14,CASSGQGLGTEAFF
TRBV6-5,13,CAIQGEGNQPQHF